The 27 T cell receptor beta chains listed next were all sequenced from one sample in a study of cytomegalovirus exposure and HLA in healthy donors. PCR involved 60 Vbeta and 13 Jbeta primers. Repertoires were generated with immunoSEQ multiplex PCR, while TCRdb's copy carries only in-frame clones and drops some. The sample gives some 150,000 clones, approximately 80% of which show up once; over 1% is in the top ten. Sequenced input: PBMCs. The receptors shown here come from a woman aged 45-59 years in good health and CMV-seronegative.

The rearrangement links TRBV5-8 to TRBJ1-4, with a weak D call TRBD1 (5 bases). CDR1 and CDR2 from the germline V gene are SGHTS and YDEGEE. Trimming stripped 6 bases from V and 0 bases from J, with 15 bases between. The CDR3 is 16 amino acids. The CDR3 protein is CASKLGGYATNEKLFF. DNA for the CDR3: TGTGCCAGCAAGCTTGGGGGGTATGCAACTAATGAAAAACTGTTTTTT.

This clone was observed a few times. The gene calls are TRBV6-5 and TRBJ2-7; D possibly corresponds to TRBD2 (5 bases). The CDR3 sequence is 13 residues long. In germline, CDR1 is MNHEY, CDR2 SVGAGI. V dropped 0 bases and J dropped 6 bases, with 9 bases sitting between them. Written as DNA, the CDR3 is TGTGCCAGCAGTTACTCGAGGGTTTCCGAGCAGTACTTC. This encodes CASSYSRVSEQYF.

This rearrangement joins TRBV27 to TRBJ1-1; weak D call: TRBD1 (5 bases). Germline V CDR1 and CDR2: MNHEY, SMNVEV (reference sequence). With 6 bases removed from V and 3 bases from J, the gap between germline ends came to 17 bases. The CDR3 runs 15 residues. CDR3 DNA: TGTGCCAGCAGAGCACCCTCGTCGGGGGACACTGAAGCTTTCTTT. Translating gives CASRAPSSGDTEAFF.

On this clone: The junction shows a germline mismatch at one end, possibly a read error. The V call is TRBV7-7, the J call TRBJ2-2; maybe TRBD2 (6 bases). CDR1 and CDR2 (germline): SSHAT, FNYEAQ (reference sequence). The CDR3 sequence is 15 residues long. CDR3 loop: CASSSRLVSAGELFF. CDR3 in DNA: TGTGCTAGCAGCTCCCGACTAGTATCAGCCGGGGAGCTGTTTTTT.

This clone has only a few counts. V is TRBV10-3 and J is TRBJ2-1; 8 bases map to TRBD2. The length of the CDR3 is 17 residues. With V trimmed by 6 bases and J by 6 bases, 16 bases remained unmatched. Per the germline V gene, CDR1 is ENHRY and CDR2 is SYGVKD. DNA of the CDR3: TGTGCCATCAGGGGGTTGGATAGCGGGGCTGTCTCCAATGAGCAGTTCTTC. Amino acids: CAIRGLDSGAVSNEQFF.

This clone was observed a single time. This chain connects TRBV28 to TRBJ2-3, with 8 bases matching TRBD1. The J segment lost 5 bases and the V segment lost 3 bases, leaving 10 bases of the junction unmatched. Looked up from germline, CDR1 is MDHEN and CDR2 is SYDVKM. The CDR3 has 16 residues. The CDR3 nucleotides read TGTGCCAGCAGTTTCCTCCCCGGGACAGGCGAAGATACGCAGTATTTT. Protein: CASSFLPGTGEDTQYF.

CDR3 in amino acids: CASSSTGAPNYGYTF. CDR3 nucleotide sequence: TGTGCCAGCAGTTCGACAGGGGCCCCTAACTATGGCTACACCTTC. The V call is TRBV28, the J call TRBJ1-2; 8 bases fit TRBD1. Germline values: CDR1 MDHEN, CDR2 SYDVKM. The CDR3 length is 15 residues. V was clipped by 4 bases and J by 0 bases; unmatched bases: 4.

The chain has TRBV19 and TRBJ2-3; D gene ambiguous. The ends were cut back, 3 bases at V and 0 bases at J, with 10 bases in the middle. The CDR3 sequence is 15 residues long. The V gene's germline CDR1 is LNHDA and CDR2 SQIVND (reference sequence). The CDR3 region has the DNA TGTGCCAGTAGTATGATGCTGGCCAGCACAGATACGCAGTATTTT. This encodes CASSMMLASTDTQYF.

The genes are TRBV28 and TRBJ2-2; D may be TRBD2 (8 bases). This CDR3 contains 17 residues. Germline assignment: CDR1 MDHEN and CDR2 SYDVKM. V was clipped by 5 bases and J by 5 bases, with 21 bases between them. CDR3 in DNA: TGTGCCAGCAGTCCCTCCCCGGGGGGGGACAGAACCGGGGAGCTGTTTTTT. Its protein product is CASSPSPGGDRTGELFF.

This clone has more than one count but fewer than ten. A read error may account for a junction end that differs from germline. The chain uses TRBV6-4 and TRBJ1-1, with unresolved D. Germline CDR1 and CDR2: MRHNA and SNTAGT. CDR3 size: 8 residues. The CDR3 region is CASLPELF. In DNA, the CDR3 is TGTGCCAGCCTACCCGAACTCTTT.

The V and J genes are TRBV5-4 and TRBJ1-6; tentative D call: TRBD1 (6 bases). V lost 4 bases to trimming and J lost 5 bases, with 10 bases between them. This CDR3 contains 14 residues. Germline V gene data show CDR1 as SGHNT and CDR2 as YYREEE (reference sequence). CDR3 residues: CASSLTGNNSPLHF. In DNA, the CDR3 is TGTGCCAGCAGCCTCACAGGGAATAATTCACCCCTCCACTTT.

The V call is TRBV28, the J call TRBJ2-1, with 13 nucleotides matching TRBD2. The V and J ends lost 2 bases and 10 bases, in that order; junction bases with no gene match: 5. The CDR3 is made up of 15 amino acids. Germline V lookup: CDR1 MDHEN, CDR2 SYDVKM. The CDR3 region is CASSLRLAGGGEQFF. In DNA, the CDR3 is TGTGCCAGCAGTTTAAGACTAGCGGGAGGTGGGGAGCAGTTCTTC.

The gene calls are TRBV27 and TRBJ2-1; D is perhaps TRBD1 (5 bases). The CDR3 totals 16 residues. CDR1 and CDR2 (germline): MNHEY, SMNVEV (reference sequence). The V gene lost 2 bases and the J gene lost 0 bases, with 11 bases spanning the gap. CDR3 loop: CASSLATVPSYNEQFF. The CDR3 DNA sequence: TGTGCCAGCAGTTTAGCGACAGTACCCTCCTACAATGAGCAGTTCTTC.

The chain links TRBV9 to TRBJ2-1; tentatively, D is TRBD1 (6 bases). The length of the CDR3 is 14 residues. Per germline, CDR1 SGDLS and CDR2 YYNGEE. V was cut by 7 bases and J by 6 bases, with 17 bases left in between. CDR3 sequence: CASLFKTGSNEQFF. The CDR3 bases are TGTGCCAGCCTATTCAAGACAGGAAGCAATGAGCAGTTCTTC.

CDR3 residues: CASSTAAGGNYGYTF. Written as DNA, the CDR3 is TGTGCCAGCAGCACAGCCGCAGGGGGCAACTATGGCTACACCTTC. The V and J genes are TRBV7-9 and TRBJ1-2; 8 nucleotides align to TRBD1. CDR3 length: 15 residues. Trimming took 5 bases from V and 2 from J; bases not matched to a gene: 7. Per the germline V gene, CDR1 is SEHNR and CDR2 is FQNEAQ (reference sequence).

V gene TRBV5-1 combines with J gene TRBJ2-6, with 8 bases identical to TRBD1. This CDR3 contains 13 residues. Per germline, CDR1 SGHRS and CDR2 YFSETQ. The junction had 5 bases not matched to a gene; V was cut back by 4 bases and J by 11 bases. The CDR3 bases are TGCGCCAGCAGCACGGACAGGGTAGACGTCCTGACTTTC. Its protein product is CASSTDRVDVLTF.

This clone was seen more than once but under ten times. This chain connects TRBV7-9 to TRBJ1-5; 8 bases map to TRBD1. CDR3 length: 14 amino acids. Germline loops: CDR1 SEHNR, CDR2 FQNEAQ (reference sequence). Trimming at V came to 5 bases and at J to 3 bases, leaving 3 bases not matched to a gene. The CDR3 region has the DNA TGTGCCAGCAGCCCGACAGGGGCCAATCAGCCCCAGCATTTT. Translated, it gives CASSPTGANQPQHF. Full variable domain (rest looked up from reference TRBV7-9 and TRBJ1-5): DTGVSQNPRHKITKRGQNVTFRCDPISEHNRLYWYRQTLGQGPEFLTYFQNEAQLEKSRLLSDRFSAERPKGSFSTLEIQRTEQGDSAMYLCASSPTGANQPQHFGDGTRLSIL.

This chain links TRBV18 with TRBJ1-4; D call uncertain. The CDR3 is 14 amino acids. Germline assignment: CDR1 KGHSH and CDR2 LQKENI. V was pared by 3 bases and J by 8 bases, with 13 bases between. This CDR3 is CASSPRVREEKLFF. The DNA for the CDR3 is TGTGCCAGCTCACCCCGAGTGAGAGAGGAAAAACTGTTTTTT.

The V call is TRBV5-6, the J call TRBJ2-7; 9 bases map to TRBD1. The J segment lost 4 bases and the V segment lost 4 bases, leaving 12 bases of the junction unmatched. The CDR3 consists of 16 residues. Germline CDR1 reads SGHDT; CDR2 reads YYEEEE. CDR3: CASSGRDRAYRYEQYF. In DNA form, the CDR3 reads TGTGCCAGCAGCGGCAGGGACAGGGCATACCGATACGAGCAGTACTTC.

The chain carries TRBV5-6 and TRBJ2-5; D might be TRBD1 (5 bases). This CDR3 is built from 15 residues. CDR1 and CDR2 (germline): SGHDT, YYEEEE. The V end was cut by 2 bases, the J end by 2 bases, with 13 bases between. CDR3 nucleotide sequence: TGTGCCAGCAGCTTTTCCCCAGGGAAACAAGAGACCCAGTACTTC. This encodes CASSFSPGKQETQYF.

CDR3: CSVPRGPSSYNEQFF. CDR3 DNA: TGCAGCGTGCCACGGGGTCCCAGCTCCTACAATGAGCAGTTCTTC. The chain recombines TRBV29-1 with TRBJ2-1; a weak D match, TRBD2 (5 bases). V gave up 6 bases and J gave up 0 bases, with 15 bases separating them. The length of the CDR3 is 15 residues. Germline CDR1 is SQVTM and CDR2 is ANQGSEA.

The CDR3 is CATWTGPGLYEQYF. DNA for the CDR3: TGTGCCACCTGGACAGGGCCAGGACTCTACGAGCAGTACTTC. The V and J genes are TRBV10-3 and TRBJ2-7; 8 bases fit TRBD1. The CDR3 spans 14 residues. Germline V gives CDR1 ENHRY, CDR2 SYGVKD. V lost 10 bases, J lost 3 bases, and 11 bases stayed unmatched.

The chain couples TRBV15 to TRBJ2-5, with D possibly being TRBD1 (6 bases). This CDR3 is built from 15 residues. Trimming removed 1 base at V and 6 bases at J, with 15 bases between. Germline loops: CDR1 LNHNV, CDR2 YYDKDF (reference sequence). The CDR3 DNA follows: TGTGCCACCAGCAGAGGAGAGGGGGATGGACAGACCCAGTACTTC. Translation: CATSRGEGDGQTQYF.

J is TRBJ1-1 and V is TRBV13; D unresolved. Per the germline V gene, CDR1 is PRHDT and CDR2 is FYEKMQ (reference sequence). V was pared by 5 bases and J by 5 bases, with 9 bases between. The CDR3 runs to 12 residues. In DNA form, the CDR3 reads TGTGCCAGCAGCCAAGAGATAACTGAAGCTTTCTTT. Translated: CASSQEITEAFF.

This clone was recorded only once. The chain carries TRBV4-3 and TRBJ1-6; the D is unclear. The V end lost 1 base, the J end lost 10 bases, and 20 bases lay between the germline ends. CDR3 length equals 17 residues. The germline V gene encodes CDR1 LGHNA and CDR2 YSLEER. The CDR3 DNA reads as TGCGCCAGCAGCCAAGTCCGCGGAGCTGGGTCCTACTCACCCCTCCACTTT. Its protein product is CASSQVRGAGSYSPLHF.

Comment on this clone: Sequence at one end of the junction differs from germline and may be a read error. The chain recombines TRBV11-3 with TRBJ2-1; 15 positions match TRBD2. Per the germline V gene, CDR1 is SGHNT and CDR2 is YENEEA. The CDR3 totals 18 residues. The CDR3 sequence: CASSLGWTSGRADNEQFF. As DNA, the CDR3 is TGTGCCAGCAGTTTAGGGTGGACTAGCGGGAGGGCCGACAATGAGCAGTTCTTC.

The DNA for the CDR3 is TGCGCCAGCAGCTTGACTGACAGGGGTGCAGAGACCCAGTACTTC. It translates to CASSLTDRGAETQYF. V usage is TRBV5-1 and J usage is TRBJ2-5; 8 nucleotides agree with TRBD1. Trimming cost V 1 base and J 4 bases; bases outside gene matches: 6. This CDR3 comprises 15 residues. Germline CDR1 is SGHRS and CDR2 is YFSETQ. Filled out from reference TRBV5-1 and TRBJ2-5, the complete variable domain reads KAGVTQTPRYLIKTRGQQVTLSCSPISGHRSVSWYQQTPGQGLQFLFEYFSETQRNKGNFPGRFSGRQFSNSRSEMNVSTLELGDSALYLCASSLTDRGAETQYFGPGTRLLVL.